Sequencing of this T cell receptor (beta chain) was carried out in a study of blood T cell repertoires in COVID-19. On the study more broadly: Spain, Italy and the United States supplied samples that represented acute and convalescent COVID-19. Sources were T cells, B-cell-depleted T cells, or PBMCs; the material itself was cDNA or gDNA.

This clone occurred once. The CDR3 has 12 residues. V gave up 9 bases and J gave up 15 bases, with 20 bases separating them. The germline V gene encodes CDR1 KGHDR and CDR2 SFDVKD. In the source study's methods: Reference gene primer amplification gave nucleated cell count estimates. Assay: immunoSEQ multiplex PCR; the TCRdb copy retains only in-frame clones and omits some. The V and J calls and the clone size are those of that table, but D and trimming were determined from the DNA. Among roughly 120,000 clones listed, 75% to 90% were seen once. This sequence joins TRBV24-1 and TRBJ2-1; D might be TRBD1 (5 bases). Sequencing was done on a sample of peripheral blood. The TCR was taken from a woman older than 75 with COVID-19, enrolled during active disease. CDR3 in DNA: TGTGCCACCGCAAGCCCTAGGGGTAGTCGGTTCTTC. This gives the protein CATASPRGSRFF.